The 4 T cell receptor beta chains presented below share a single source sample, sequenced in a study of blood T cell repertoires in COVID-19. Only in-frame clones appear in the TCRdb table, and some are missing; sequencing was by immunoSEQ multiplex PCR. The sample includes about 240,000 clones, around nine tenths of them seen just once. The sequenced sample was peripheral blood. The receptors were sampled from a young man with COVID-19, enrolled during active disease.

The V and J genes are TRBV28 and TRBJ2-7; D is possibly TRBD1 (6 bases). The CDR3 length is 14 residues. Germline V gene sequence: CDR1 MDHEN, CDR2 SYDVKM. Trimming took 6 bases from V and 2 from J, leaving 14 bases between them. CDR3 in amino acids: CASSPPGTTYEQYF. DNA for the CDR3: TGTGCCAGCAGCCCACCCGGGACAACCTACGAGCAGTACTTC.

The chain joins TRBV28 to TRBJ1-5; D remains unclear. Germline CDR1 and CDR2: MDHEN and SYDVKM. CDR3 length equals 15 residues. Trimming left V 7 bases short and J 7 bases short, with 20 bases between. CDR3 nucleotides: TGTGCCAGCATCCCCTTCGGGGAGCTTGGGCAGCCCCAGCATTTT. This gives the protein CASIPFGELGQPQHF. The entire variable domain, with the rest obtained from reference TRBV28 and TRBJ1-5, is as follows: DVKVTQSSRYLVKRTGEKVFLECVQDMDHENMFWYRQDPGLGLRLIYFSYDVKMKEKGDIPEGYSVSREKKERFSLILESASTNQTSMYLCASIPFGELGQPQHFGDGTRLSIL.

V gene TRBV5-1 combines with J gene TRBJ1-1; D is perhaps TRBD1 (5 bases). V dropped 2 bases and J dropped 4 bases, with 12 bases sitting between them. Per germline, CDR1 SGHRS and CDR2 YFSETQ. CDR3 length: 14 amino acids. This CDR3 is CASSLTAGSTEAFF. The CDR3 nucleotides read TGCGCCAGCAGCTTAACTGCAGGGTCCACTGAAGCTTTCTTT.

V is TRBV5-1 and J is TRBJ2-7, with 10 bases aligning to TRBD1. The CDR3 runs to 14 residues. Germline lookup yields CDR1 SGHRS and CDR2 YFSETQ. V was clipped by 2 bases and J by 3 bases; unmatched bases: 2. CDR3 in amino acids: CASSFGTGDYEQYF. CDR3 nucleotides: TGCGCCAGCAGCTTTGGGACAGGGGACTACGAGCAGTACTTC. Full variable domain (remainder filled in from reference TRBV5-1 and TRBJ2-7): KAGVTQTPRYLIKTRGQQVTLSCSPISGHRSVSWYQQTPGQGLQFLFEYFSETQRNKGNFPGRFSGRQFSNSRSEMNVSTLELGDSALYLCASSFGTGDYEQYFGPGTRLTVT.